This is a list of T cell receptor beta chains from one sample in a study of CD8+CD57+ T cells in acquired aplastic anemia. MiXCR was run by TCRdb on the reads, yielding one entry per CDR3 protein. The sample includes 200,000 to 250,000 distinct CDR3 sequences, around half of them seen just once. The sample comprised sorted CD4+, CD8+, or CD8+CD57+ T cells (not recorded which) from PBMCs. These receptors all stem from a human donor with aplastic anemia. Both conserved end residues are part of each CDR3. The D gene is left open where the match is weak. Clone sizes are given selectively: once, few, many, or a class where the clone is expanded.

>TRBJ2-7|many|TRBD1|TRBV9
CASSVQGEGYEQYF
TGTGCCAGCAGCGTTCAGGGGGAAGGTTACGAGCAGTACTTC
>TRBJ2-2|many|TRBD2|TRBV9
CASSSGGPGGELFF
TGTGCCAGCTCCTCGGGAGGGCCTGGCGGGGAGCTGTTTTTT
>TRBJ2-3|many|.|TRBV29-1
CSVEDRDHTDTQYF
TGCAGCGTTGAAGATCGTGATCACACAGATACGCAGTATTTT
>TRBJ1-5|few|.|TRBV6-2/TRBV6-3
CASSYLIGDGNQPQHF
TGTGCCAGCAGTTACCTTATCGGGGATGGGAATCAGCCCCAGCATTTT
>TRBJ1-2|.|.|TRBV27
CASRSGDYGYTF
TGTGCCAGCAGGTCAGGGGACTATGGCTACACCTTC
>TRBJ1-5|many|TRBD1|TRBV7-8
CASSSLQGSNQPQHF
TGTGCCAGCAGCTCGTTACAGGGGTCCAATCAGCCCCAGCATTTT
>TRBJ2-3|.|TRBD1|TRBV5-1
CASSTDRGREDTQYF
TGCGCCAGCAGCACGGACAGGGGGCGGGAGGATACGCAGTATTTT
>TRBJ2-5|.|.|TRBV20-1
CSARVPGQETQYF
TGCAGTGCTAGAGTACCGGGCCAAGAGACCCAGTACTTC
>TRBJ1-2|many|TRBD1|TRBV29-1
CSVDRGAGQNYGYTF
TGCAGCGTTGATCGAGGAGCGGGACAGAACTATGGCTACACCTTC
>TRBJ2-3|.|TRBD1|TRBV9
CASSLEGTGSDTQYF
TGTGCCAGCAGCTTAGAAGGGACAGGGTCGGATACGCAGTATTTT
>TRBJ1-4|many|.|TRBV9
CASSVEREPATNEKLFF
TGTGCCAGCAGCGTAGAGAGAGAACCTGCAACTAATGAAAAACTGTTTTTT
>TRBJ2-7|few|TRBD2|TRBV6-1
CASSERVLAGNYEQYF
TGTGCCAGCAGTGAACGGGTACTAGCGGGAAACTACGAGCAGTACTTC
>TRBJ2-1|few|.|TRBV7-9
CASSLLSRRAISSYNEQSF
TGTGCCAGCAGCTTACTCTCGCGGCGAGCGATCAGCTCCTACAATGAGCAGTCCTTC
>TRBJ2-7|many|.|TRBV20-1
CSAESPTGNSYEQYF
TGCAGTGCTGAAAGTCCGACAGGAAACTCCTACGAGCAGTACTTC
>TRBJ2-7|few|.|TRBV20-1
CSAKDSRSYEQYF
TGCAGTGCTAAGGACAGTAGGTCCTACGAGCAGTACTTC
>TRBJ2-7|.|TRBD1|TRBV29-1
CSSYSLRGHYYEQYF
TGCAGCAGTTACTCGCTCAGGGGGCATTACTACGAGCAGTACTTC
>TRBJ1-6|many|TRBD1|TRBV6-2/TRBV6-3
CASSDRGFQDSPLHF
TGTGCCAGCAGTGACAGGGGATTCCAGGATTCACCCCTCCACTTT
>TRBJ2-7|.|.|TRBV7-9
CASSPQGAHEQYF
TGTGCCAGCAGCCCGCAGGGCGCCCACGAGCAGTACTTC
>TRBJ1-5|few|.|TRBV7-8
CASSLRPQHF
TGTGCCAGCAGCTTACGCCCCCAGCATTTT
>TRBJ1-3|.|TRBD1|TRBV7-9
CASSTGTGGASPGNTIYF
TGTGCCAGTAGTACGGGGACAGGGGGCGCGAGCCCTGGAAACACCATATATTTT
>TRBJ2-1|.|.|TRBV7-3
CASSPRRGLYNEQFF
TGTGCCAGCAGCCCCAGGCGGGGGCTCTACAATGAGCAGTTCTTC
>TRBJ2-6|many|.|TRBV4-1
CASSVSGANVLTF
TGCGCCAGCAGTGTCTCTGGGGCCAACGTCCTGACTTTC
>TRBJ2-5|.|TRBD1|TRBV13
CASSLGAGGAGETQYF
TGCGCCAGCAGCTTGGGGGCAGGGGGCGCGGGAGAGACCCAGTACTTC
>TRBJ2-7|many|.|TRBV12-3/TRBV12-4
CASSAGGFDEQYF
TGTGCCAGCAGTGCTGGGGGATTCGACGAGCAGTACTTC
>TRBJ2-7|many|TRBD2|TRBV6-5
CATRLAGSSYEQYF
TGTGCCACCAGACTAGCGGGATCCTCCTACGAGCAGTACTTC
>TRBJ1-2|.|TRBD1|TRBV24-1
CATSDKRQGIDGYTF
TGTGCCACCAGTGACAAACGACAGGGGATAGACGGCTACACCTTC
>TRBJ1-3|many|.|TRBV6-5
CASCISASGNTIYF
TGTGCCAGCTGCATCTCGGCCTCTGGAAACACCATATATTTT
>TRBJ2-6|.|.|TRBV5-4
CASSLSRISSGANVLTF
TGTGCCAGCAGCTTGTCGCGGATTAGCTCTGGGGCCAACGTCCTGACTTTC
>TRBJ2-1|.|TRBD1|TRBV24-1
CATSGDRGYNEQFF
TGTGCCACCAGTGGGGACAGGGGTTACAATGAGCAGTTCTTC
>TRBJ1-2|few|.|TRBV30
CAWSENRYTNYGYTF
TGTGCCTGGAGTGAGAACAGATATACTAACTATGGCTACACCTTC
>TRBJ2-7|.|TRBD1|TRBV28
CASRRGTARYEQYF
TGTGCCAGCAGAAGAGGGACAGCTAGATACGAGCAGTACTTC
>TRBJ2-7|many|.|TRBV5-1
CASSFETSGEQYF
TGCGCCAGCAGCTTCGAAACCTCTGGGGAGCAGTACTTC
>TRBJ2-7|many|.|TRBV7-8
CASSLARTHEQYF
TGTGCCAGCAGCTTAGCCAGGACCCACGAGCAGTACTTC
>TRBJ1-1|many|TRBD1|TRBV20-1
CSAITGTEDPTEAFF
TGCAGTGCTATAACCGGGACAGAGGATCCCACTGAAGCTTTCTTT
>TRBJ2-2|many|.|TRBV7-3
CASSDGSGELFF
TGTGCCAGCAGCGACGGCTCCGGGGAGCTGTTTTTT
>TRBJ1-2|.|.|TRBV20-1
CSARDDQRLYGYTF
TGCAGTGCTAGAGATGACCAGAGACTCTATGGCTACACCTTC
>TRBJ1-4|once|.|TRBV14
CASSQIWGRDTEKLFF
TGTGCCAGCAGCCAAATTTGGGGGCGGGACACTGAAAAACTGTTTTTT
>TRBJ1-2|once|TRBD1|TRBV7-8
CASSAGTVYGYTF
TGTGCCAGCAGCGCCGGGACAGTCTATGGCTACACCTTC
>TRBJ1-1|many|.|TRBV29-1
CSEWPLRGGLNTEAFF
TGCAGCGAATGGCCCCTCAGGGGCGGATTGAACACTGAAGCTTTCTTT
>TRBJ1-6|many|.|TRBV6-4
CASSDGGDSPLHF
TGTGCCAGCAGTGACGGGGGGGATTCACCCCTCCACTTT
>TRBJ1-1|few|.|TRBV7-8
CASSPGRLRGTEAFF
TGTGCCAGCAGCCCAGGGAGGCTCAGGGGCACTGAAGCTTTCTTT
>TRBJ2-7|few|TRBD1|TRBV7-9
CASSGQGPAYEQYF
TGTGCCAGCAGTGGACAGGGGCCCGCCTACGAGCAGTACTTC
>TRBJ2-7|many|TRBD2|TRBV4-3
CASSQDLGGSADEQYF
TGCGCCAGCAGCCAAGATTTGGGGGGGTCGGCGGACGAGCAGTACTTC
>TRBJ1-1|many|TRBD1|TRBV6-1
CASSETGYVEAFF
TGTGCCAGCAGTGAGACAGGGTATGTTGAAGCTTTCTTT
>TRBJ2-3|many|TRBD2|TRBV7-2
CASSLAKTSPLFSSTDTQYF
TGTGCCAGCAGCTTAGCTAAGACTAGCCCTCTTTTCTCAAGCACAGATACGCAGTATTTT
>TRBJ1-5|.|TRBD1|TRBV20-1
CSARSPPGGEETQHF
TGCAGTGCTAGATCACCCCCAGGGGGAGAAGAGACCCAGCATTTT
>TRBJ1-2|many|.|TRBV6-1
CASFRAENYGYTF
TGTGCCAGTTTTAGAGCCGAGAACTATGGCTACACCTTC
>TRBJ1-2|.|TRBD1|TRBV20-1
CSARTGCPYGYTF
TGCAGTGCTCGGACAGGGTGCCCCTATGGCTACACCTTC
>TRBJ2-5|many|.|TRBV6-4
CASSEGSGNQETQYF
TGTGCCAGCAGTGAAGGTAGCGGAAACCAAGAGACCCAGTACTTC
>TRBJ1-5|many|TRBD1|TRBV4-3
CASSQGGGQPQHF
TGTGCCAGCAGCCAGGGGGGAGGTCAGCCCCAGCATTTT
>TRBJ2-1|many|.|TRBV15
CATSREGGVSSYNEQFF
TGTGCCACCAGCAGGGAGGGTGGGGTCTCCTCCTACAATGAGCAGTTCTTC
>TRBJ1-5|.|.|TRBV11-2
CASSLNRHREAGTSNQPQHF
TGTGCCAGCAGCTTAAATAGACACCGGGAAGCAGGGACTAGCAATCAGCCCCAGCATTTT
>TRBJ1-1|many|.|TRBV4-2
CASSTSISEAFF
TGTGCCAGCAGCACCAGTATTTCTGAAGCTTTCTTT
>TRBJ2-1|many|TRBD2|TRBV19
CASSLTSGGYNEQFF
TGTGCCAGTAGTCTCACTAGCGGGGGATACAATGAGCAGTTCTTC